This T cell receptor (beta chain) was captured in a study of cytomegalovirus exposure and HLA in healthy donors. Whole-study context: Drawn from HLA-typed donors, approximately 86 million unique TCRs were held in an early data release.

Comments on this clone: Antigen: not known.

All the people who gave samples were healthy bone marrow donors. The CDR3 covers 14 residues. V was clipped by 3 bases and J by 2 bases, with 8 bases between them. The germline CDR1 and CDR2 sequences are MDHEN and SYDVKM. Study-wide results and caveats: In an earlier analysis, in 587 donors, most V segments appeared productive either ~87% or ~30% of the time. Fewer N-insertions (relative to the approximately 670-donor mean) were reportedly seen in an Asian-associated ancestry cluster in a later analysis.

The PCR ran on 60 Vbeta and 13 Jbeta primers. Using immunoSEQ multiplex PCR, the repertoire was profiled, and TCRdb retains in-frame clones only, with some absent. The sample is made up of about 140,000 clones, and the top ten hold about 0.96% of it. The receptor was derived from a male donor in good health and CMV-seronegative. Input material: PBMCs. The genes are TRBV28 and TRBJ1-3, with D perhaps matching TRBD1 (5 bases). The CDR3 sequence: CASSLGGTGNTIYF. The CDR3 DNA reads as TGTGCCAGCAGTTTGGGGGGAACTGGAAACACCATATATTTT.